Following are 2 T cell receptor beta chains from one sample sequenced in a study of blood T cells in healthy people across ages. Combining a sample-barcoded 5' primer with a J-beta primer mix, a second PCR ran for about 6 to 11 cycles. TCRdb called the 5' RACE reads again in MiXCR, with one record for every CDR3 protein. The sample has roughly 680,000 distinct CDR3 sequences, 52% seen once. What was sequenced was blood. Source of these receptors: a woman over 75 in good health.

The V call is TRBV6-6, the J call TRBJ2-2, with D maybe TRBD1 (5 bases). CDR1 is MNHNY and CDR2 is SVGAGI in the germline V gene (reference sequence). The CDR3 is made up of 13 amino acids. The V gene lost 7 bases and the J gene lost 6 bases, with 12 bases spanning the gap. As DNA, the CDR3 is TGTGCCAGCAACCCCCCAGGGTCCGGGGAGCTGTTTTTT. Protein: CASNPPGSGELFF.

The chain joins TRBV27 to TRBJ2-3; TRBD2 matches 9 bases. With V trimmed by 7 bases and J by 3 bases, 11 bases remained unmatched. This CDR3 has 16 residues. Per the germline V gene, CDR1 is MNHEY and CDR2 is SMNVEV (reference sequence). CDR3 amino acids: CASNPLRTSETDTQYF. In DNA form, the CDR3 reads TGTGCCAGCAATCCGTTACGGACTAGCGAAACAGATACGCAGTATTTT.